These 4 T cell receptor beta chains were sequenced from one sample in a study of tumor-infiltrating lymphocytes in primary liver carcinoma. Making TCR beta cDNA involved approximately 530 ng total RNA and a constant-region primer. Modified slightly, ARM-PCR produced TCR beta libraries over three nested multiplex PCR rounds. Rounds one and two of PCR, each of around 11 cycles, were primed with TRBV1-TRBV30 forward primers and a C-beta reverse primer. TCRdb re-called the multiplex PCR reads through MiXCR, storing one row per CDR3 protein. Altogether around 100,000 distinct CDR3 sequences are present, around 73% being singletons, with the ten largest covering about 12%. The tissue used was unsorted bulk material of about 17-33 mg. RNA and DNA were co-extracted from it with the AllPrep DNA/RNA mini kit. What was sequenced was liver tumor tissue from sampling region 2. Subset in this sample: tumor region T2, inferior pole. The source is an older woman with primary liver carcinoma and hepatitis B virus infection.

Comment on this clonotype: Given a much more abundant clone one base away, this may be a read error. The CDR3 nucleotides read TGTGCCAGCAGTAGTCGGATTACAATCTCCTACGAGCAGTACTTC. It yields the protein CASSSRITISYEQYF. This chain connects TRBV28 to TRBJ2-7; no definite D call. V shed 5 bases and J shed 0 bases, with 14 bases lying between them. Looked up from germline, CDR1 is MDHEN and CDR2 is SYDVKM. The CDR3 is made up of 15 amino acids.

Note on this clonotype: A read error is possible here, since a much larger clone lies one base away. CDR3 nucleotide sequence: TGTGCCAGCATTTCGGGCGGGAGGATTTATGAGACCCAGTACTTC. It is translated as CASISGGRIYETQYF. The chain couples TRBV6-2 or TRBV6-3 to TRBJ2-5; 8 nucleotides line up with TRBD2. This CDR3 is 15 amino acids long. V was clipped by 7 bases and J by 5 bases; unmatched bases: 12. Germline V gives CDR1 MNHEY, CDR2 SVGEGT.

Worth noting for this clonotype: A much more abundant neighbour one base away suggests this may be a read error. The V and J genes are TRBV5-1 and TRBJ2-7; tentatively, D is TRBD2 (5 bases). This CDR3 is built from 13 residues. Germline V lookup: CDR1 SGHRS, CDR2 YFSETQ. This CDR3 is CVSNLEGIYEQYF. CDR3 coding DNA: TGCGTCAGCAATCTAGAGGGTATCTACGAGCAGTACTTC.

A word on this clonotype: The DNA is left out, because the CDR3 cannot be placed on it with certainty; the CDR3 is given as TCRdb lists it. The genes are TRBV12-3 or TRBV12-4 and TRBJ1-4; no DNA check was done on the table's D call, TRBD1. Including both end residues, the CDR3 is 18 amino acids long. The CDR3 here is CASNLVGQGAYSNEKLSF.